The source of this T cell receptor beta chain is a study of cytomegalovirus exposure and HLA in healthy donors. For the study at large: The 90 to 150 validation repertoires were produced on the same platform as the roughly 700 repertoires of the first cohort. This was reported in a later analysis. General study results and limits: Among the CMV-associated chains, three were confirmed in vitro as specific for CMV antigens.

On this clone itself: The antigen is undetermined.

TCRdb's copy holds only in-frame clones and misses some; the assay was immunoSEQ multiplex PCR. Of 150,000 to 200,000 clones listed, around nine tenths were seen once; the top ten hold roughly 1.5%. Germline CDR1 reads SGHTA; CDR2 reads FQGNSA. V lost 1 base and J lost 2, with 10 bases in between. CDR3 length: 15 amino acids. The source is a woman in her twenties or thirties in good health and CMV-seronegative. Input material: PBMCs. The genes are TRBV7-2 and TRBJ2-3; a weak D match, TRBD1 (5 bases). Here the CDR3 reads CASSLDPQVTDTQYF. In nucleotides, the CDR3 is TGTGCCAGCAGCTTAGACCCACAGGTCACAGATACGCAGTATTTT. The full variable domain, rest sourced from reference TRBV7-2 and TRBJ2-3, is GAGVSQSPSNKVTEKGKDVELRCDPISGHTALYWYRQSLGQGLEFLIYFQGNSAPDKSGLPSDRFSAERTGGSVSTLTIQRTQQEDSAVYLCASSLDPQVTDTQYFGPGTRLTVL.